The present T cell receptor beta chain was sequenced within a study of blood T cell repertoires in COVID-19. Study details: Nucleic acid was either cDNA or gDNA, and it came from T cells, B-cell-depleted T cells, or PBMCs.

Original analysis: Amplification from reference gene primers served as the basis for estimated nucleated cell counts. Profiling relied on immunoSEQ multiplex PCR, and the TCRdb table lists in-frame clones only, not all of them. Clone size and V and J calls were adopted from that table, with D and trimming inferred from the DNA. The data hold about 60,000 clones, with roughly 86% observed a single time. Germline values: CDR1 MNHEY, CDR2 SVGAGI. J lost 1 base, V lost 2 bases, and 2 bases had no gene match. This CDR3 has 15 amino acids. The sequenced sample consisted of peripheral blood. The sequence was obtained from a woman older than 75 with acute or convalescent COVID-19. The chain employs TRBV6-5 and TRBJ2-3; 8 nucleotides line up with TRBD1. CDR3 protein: CASSYTDRGTDTQYF. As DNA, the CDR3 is TGTGCCAGCAGTTACACGGACAGGGGCACAGATACGCAGTATTTT.